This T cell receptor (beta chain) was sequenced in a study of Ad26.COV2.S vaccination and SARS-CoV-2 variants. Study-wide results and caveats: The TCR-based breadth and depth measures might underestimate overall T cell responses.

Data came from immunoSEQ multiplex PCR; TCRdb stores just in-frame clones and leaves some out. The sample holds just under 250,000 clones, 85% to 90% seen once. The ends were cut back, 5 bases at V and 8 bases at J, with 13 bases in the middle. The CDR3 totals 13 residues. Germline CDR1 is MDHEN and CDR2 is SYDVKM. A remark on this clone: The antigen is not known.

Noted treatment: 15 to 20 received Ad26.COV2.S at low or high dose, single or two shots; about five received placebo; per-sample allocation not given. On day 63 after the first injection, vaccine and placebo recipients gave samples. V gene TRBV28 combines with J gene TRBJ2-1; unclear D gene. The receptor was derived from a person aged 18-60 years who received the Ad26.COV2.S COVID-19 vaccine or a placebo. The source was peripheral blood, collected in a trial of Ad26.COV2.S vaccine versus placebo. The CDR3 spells CASSPPPRHEQFF. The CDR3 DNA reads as TGTGCCAGCAGTCCCCCTCCGCGGCATGAGCAGTTCTTC.